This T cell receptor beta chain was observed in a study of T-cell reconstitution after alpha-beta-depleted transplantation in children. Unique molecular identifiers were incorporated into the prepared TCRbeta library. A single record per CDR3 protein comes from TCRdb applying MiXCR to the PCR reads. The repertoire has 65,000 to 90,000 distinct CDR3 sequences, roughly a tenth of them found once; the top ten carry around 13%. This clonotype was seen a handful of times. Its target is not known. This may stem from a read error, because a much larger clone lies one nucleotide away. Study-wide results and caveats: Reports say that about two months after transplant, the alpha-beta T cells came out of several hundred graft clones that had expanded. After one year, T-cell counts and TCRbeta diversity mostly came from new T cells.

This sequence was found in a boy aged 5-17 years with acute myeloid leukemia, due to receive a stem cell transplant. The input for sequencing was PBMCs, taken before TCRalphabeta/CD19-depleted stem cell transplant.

The chain's CDR3 is CASTQDRRERINYGYTF. Written as DNA, the CDR3 is TGTGCCAGCACCCAAGATAGAAGAGAGAGGATCAACTATGGCTACACCTTC. J is TRBJ1-2 and V is TRBV3-1; D is unclear. The CDR3 has 17 residues. Per the germline V gene, CDR1 is LGHDT and CDR2 is YNNKEL (reference sequence).